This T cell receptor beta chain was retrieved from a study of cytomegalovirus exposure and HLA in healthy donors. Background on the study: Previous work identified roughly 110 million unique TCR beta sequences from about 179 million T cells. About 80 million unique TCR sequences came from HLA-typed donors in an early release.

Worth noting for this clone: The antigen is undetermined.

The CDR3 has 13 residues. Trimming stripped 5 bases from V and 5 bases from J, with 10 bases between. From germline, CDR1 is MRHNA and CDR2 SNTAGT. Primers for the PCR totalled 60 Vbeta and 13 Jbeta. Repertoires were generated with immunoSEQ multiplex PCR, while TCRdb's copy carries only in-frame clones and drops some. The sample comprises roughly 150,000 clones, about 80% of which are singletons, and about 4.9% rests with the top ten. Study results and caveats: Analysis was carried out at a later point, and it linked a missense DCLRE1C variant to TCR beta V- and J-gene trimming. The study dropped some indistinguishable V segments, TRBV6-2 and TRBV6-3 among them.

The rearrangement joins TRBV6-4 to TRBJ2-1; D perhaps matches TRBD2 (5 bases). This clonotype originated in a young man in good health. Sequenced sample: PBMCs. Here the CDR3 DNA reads TGTGCCAGCAGTAAAGACTACAACAATGAGCAGTTCTTC. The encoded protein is CASSKDYNNEQFF.